This is a list of T cell receptor beta chains from one sample in a study of T cell changes during pregnancy in multiple sclerosis. Assay used: immunoSEQ multiplex PCR; TCRdb lists only in-frame clones, some missing. In the table there are about 120,000 clones, roughly 92% of which are singletons. This material consisted of peripheral blood, taken before pregnancy. Every receptor here comes from a female donor with multiple sclerosis, enrolled in a pregnancy study. Both conserved end residues are part of each CDR3. A D gene is named only where the DNA matches it firmly. Some rows mark clone size as missing; the rest say once, few, many or name a class of expanded clone.

d_gene	j_gene	v_gene	abundance	CDR3aa	CDR3nt
-	TRBJ1-1	TRBV10-3	-	CAITTAMNTEAFF	TGTGCCATCACGACAGCCATGAACACTGAAGCTTTCTTT
TRBD2	TRBJ2-1	TRBV7-2	-	CASSFGLAVKFNEQFF	TGTGCCAGCAGCTTTGGGCTAGCGGTCAAATTCAATGAGCAGTTCTTC
TRBD2	TRBJ2-1	TRBV11-2	-	CASSLGLLAVYNEQFF	TGTGCCAGCAGCCTAGGCCTACTAGCGGTCTACAATGAGCAGTTCTTC
-	TRBJ2-7	TRBV9	-	CASSVGPGDLYEQYF	TGTGCCAGCAGCGTAGGGCCAGGGGATCTCTACGAGCAGTACTTC
TRBD1	TRBJ2-5	TRBV28	-	CASRGSRGPIQETQYF	TGTGCCAGCAGGGGATCCAGGGGGCCGATCCAAGAGACCCAGTACTTC
-	TRBJ1-4	TRBV9	-	CASSVGAGGTNEKLFF	TGTGCCAGCAGCGTAGGGGCGGGGGGAACTAATGAAAAACTGTTTTTT
-	TRBJ2-4	TRBV27	-	CASSSIQGVLAKNIQYF	TGTGCCAGCAGTTCTATACAGGGCGTACTAGCCAAAAACATTCAGTACTTC
-	TRBJ1-2	TRBV6-5	-	CASRRAPGQGYGYTF	TGTGCCAGCAGGCGAGCTCCGGGACAAGGGTATGGCTACACCTTC
-	TRBJ1-5	TRBV27	-	CASSLRGVDQPQHF	TGTGCCAGCAGTTTACGGGGGGTTGATCAGCCCCAGCATTTT
TRBD1	TRBJ1-2	TRBV19	-	CASSMRQGSANYGYTF	TGTGCCAGTAGTATGCGACAGGGCTCGGCTAACTATGGCTACACCTTC
-	TRBJ2-6	TRBV10-3	-	CAISIGEARANVLTF	TGTGCCATCAGTATAGGGGAAGCAAGGGCCAACGTCCTGACTTTC
-	TRBJ1-4	TRBV23-1	-	CASSRQATNEKLFF	TGCGCCAGCAGTCGGCAAGCAACTAATGAAAAACTGTTTTTT
TRBD1	TRBJ2-7	TRBV6-5	-	CASTRDRYEQYF	TGTGCCAGCACCCGGGACAGGTACGAGCAGTACTTC
TRBD2	TRBJ2-2	TRBV28	-	CASSLVRGTGELFF	TGTGCCAGCAGTTTAGTGCGGGGGACCGGGGAGCTGTTTTTT
TRBD1	TRBJ1-2	TRBV25-1	-	CASRGRDRWDGNYGYTF	TGTGCCAGCAGGGGCCGGGACAGGTGGGACGGTAACTATGGCTACACCTTC
TRBD1	TRBJ1-4	TRBV6-1	-	CASREDRGQMEKLFF	TGTGCCAGCAGGGAAGACAGGGGACAGATGGAAAAACTGTTTTTT
-	TRBJ2-7	TRBV25-1	once	CASSEVTGGATYEQYF	TGTGCCAGCAGTGAAGTTACGGGGGGCGCGACCTACGAGCAGTACTTC
TRBD1	TRBJ1-4	TRBV7-2	once	CASSNKDRGLEKLFF	TGTGCCAGCAGCAATAAGGACAGGGGGCTAGAAAAACTGTTTTTT
TRBD1	TRBJ1-1	TRBV6-5	-	CASSYRQQGSKAFF	TGTGCCAGCAGTTACCGCCAACAGGGGAGCAAAGCTTTCTTT
TRBD1	TRBJ2-1	TRBV15	-	CATSTPDRSLNEQFF	TGTGCCACCAGCACGCCGGACAGGAGCCTCAATGAGCAGTTCTTC
TRBD1	TRBJ2-1	TRBV12-5	-	CASGSGTAVPNEQFF	TGTGCTAGTGGCTCCGGGACAGCCGTCCCCAATGAGCAGTTCTTC
TRBD1	TRBJ1-3	TRBV4-2	-	CASSRKTGVTSGNTIYF	TGTGCCAGCAGCCGGAAAACAGGGGTAACTTCTGGAAACACCATATATTTT
TRBD1	TRBJ1-1	TRBV28	-	CASSFRPGGNTEAFF	TGTGCCAGCAGCTTTAGGCCAGGGGGTAACACTGAAGCTTTCTTT
-	TRBJ1-2	TRBV5-4	-	CASSLKGLINGYTF	TGTGCCAGCAGCTTGAAGGGGCTCATAAATGGCTACACCTTC
TRBD2	TRBJ2-7	TRBV5-1	-	CASKEGGPYEQYF	TGCGCCAGCAAGGAGGGAGGGCCCTACGAGCAGTACTTC
TRBD1	TRBJ1-2	TRBV7-9	-	CASSPGQIFPNYGYTF	TGTGCCAGCAGCCCGGGACAGATTTTTCCTAACTATGGCTACACCTTC
-	TRBJ1-2	TRBV27	-	CASSLEGSAAIYGYTF	TGTGCCAGCAGTTTAGAAGGTTCGGCGGCCATTTATGGCTACACCTTC
TRBD2	TRBJ2-7	TRBV10-3	-	CATESGGGSRSYEQYF	TGTGCCACCGAATCCGGCGGCGGGAGTCGTTCCTACGAGCAGTACTTC
-	TRBJ1-3	TRBV18	-	CASSTRDYSGNTIYF	TGTGCCAGCTCAACCCGGGATTACTCTGGAAACACCATATATTTT
-	TRBJ2-3	TRBV29-1	-	CSVVQSGDTQYF	TGCAGCGTTGTACAGTCGGGGGATACGCAGTATTTT
TRBD1	TRBJ2-1	TRBV9	-	CASSPLTGMANEQFF	TGTGCCAGCAGCCCCCTGACAGGGATGGCCAATGAGCAGTTCTTC
TRBD1	TRBJ2-5	TRBV18	-	CASSRQGRETQYF	TGTGCCAGCTCACGACAGGGCCGAGAGACCCAGTACTTC
-	TRBJ2-1	TRBV21-1	-	CASSKDSSGIYNEQFF	TGTGCCAGCAGCAAAGATTCTAGCGGGATTTACAATGAGCAGTTCTTC
TRBD1	TRBJ1-2	TRBV5-1	-	CASSSEGQVKYGYTF	TGCGCCAGCAGCTCGGAAGGACAGGTGAAATATGGCTACACCTTC
TRBD2	TRBJ2-5	TRBV11-2	-	CASTPAGVQETQYF	TGTGCCAGCACCCCCGCGGGGGTTCAGGAGACCCAGTACTTC
TRBD2	TRBJ2-1	TRBV4-2	once	CASSQGTSGIAYNEQFF	TGTGCCAGCAGCCAAGGAACTAGCGGGATCGCTTACAATGAGCAGTTCTTC
-	TRBJ1-5	TRBV11-2	-	CASSSAGHMNQPQHF	TGTGCCAGCAGTTCTGCGGGGCACATGAATCAGCCCCAGCATTTT
-	TRBJ2-3	TRBV7-3	-	CASSSGGTDTQYF	TGTGCCAGCAGCTCCGGAGGCACAGATACGCAGTATTTT
TRBD2	TRBJ2-2	TRBV7-8	-	CASSLGFLAGVVGELFF	TGTGCCAGCAGCTTAGGATTCCTAGCGGGAGTGGTCGGGGAGCTGTTTTTT
TRBD1	TRBJ2-2	TRBV7-6	-	CASSSGTGVGELFF	TGTGCCAGCAGCTCTGGGACAGGGGTCGGGGAGCTGTTTTTT
TRBD1	TRBJ1-5	TRBV27	-	CASSLGTGSNQPQHF	TGTGCCAGCAGTTTGGGGACAGGGAGCAATCAGCCCCAGCATTTT
-	TRBJ2-7	TRBV5-1	-	CASSLERAGSSYEQYF	TGCGCCAGCAGCTTGGAACGGGCGGGGAGCTCCTACGAGCAGTACTTC
-	TRBJ2-3	TRBV20-1	-	CSASLTDTQYF	TGCAGTGCTAGCCTCACAGATACGCAGTATTTT
-	TRBJ1-2	TRBV12-5	-	CASGLVHGQKNYGYTF	TGTGCTAGTGGTTTGGTACATGGACAGAAGAACTATGGCTACACCTTC
TRBD1	TRBJ1-1	TRBV25-1	-	CASSETGDVNTEAFF	TGTGCCAGCAGTGAGACAGGGGACGTCAACACTGAAGCTTTCTTT
-	TRBJ1-2	TRBV19	-	CASSTPLGGEYGYTF	TGTGCCAGTAGTACGCCCCTGGGGGGAGAGTATGGCTACACCTTC
TRBD2	TRBJ2-7	TRBV11-1	-	CASSRRLAGRDYEQYF	TGTGCCAGCAGCCGCCGACTAGCGGGGCGCGACTACGAGCAGTACTTC
-	TRBJ1-1	TRBV27	-	CASSLASEQKAFF	TGTGCCAGCAGCTTGGCCTCAGAACAGAAAGCTTTCTTT
TRBD2	TRBJ2-7	TRBV6-5	-	CASSYSGLADNYEQYF	TGTGCCAGCAGTTACTCCGGACTAGCAGACAACTACGAGCAGTACTTC
-	TRBJ2-4	TRBV6-6	-	CASWGGQAENIQYF	TGTGCCAGCTGGGGGGGCCAGGCAGAAAACATTCAGTACTTC
TRBD1	TRBJ2-7	TRBV7-2	-	CASSSPSRQGLEQYF	TGTGCCAGCAGCTCCCCCTCTAGACAGGGGCTCGAGCAGTACTTC
-	TRBJ2-7	TRBV10-2	-	CASTAGGEQYF	TGCGCCAGCACGGCGGGCGGTGAGCAGTACTTC
-	TRBJ1-2	TRBV29-1	-	CSVSRGGTYGYTF	TGCAGCGTTTCTCGGGGGGGAACCTATGGCTACACCTTC
-	TRBJ1-4	TRBV2	-	CASRRTNTNEKLFF	TGTGCCAGCAGAAGAACAAACACAAATGAAAAACTGTTTTTT
-	TRBJ1-1	TRBV6-1	-	CASSEVYTEAFF	TGTGCCAGCAGTGAAGTCTACACTGAAGCTTTCTTT
TRBD2	TRBJ2-1	TRBV28	-	CASSFWRLAGGVDEQFF	TGTGCCAGCAGTTTCTGGCGACTAGCGGGAGGGGTGGATGAGCAGTTCTTC